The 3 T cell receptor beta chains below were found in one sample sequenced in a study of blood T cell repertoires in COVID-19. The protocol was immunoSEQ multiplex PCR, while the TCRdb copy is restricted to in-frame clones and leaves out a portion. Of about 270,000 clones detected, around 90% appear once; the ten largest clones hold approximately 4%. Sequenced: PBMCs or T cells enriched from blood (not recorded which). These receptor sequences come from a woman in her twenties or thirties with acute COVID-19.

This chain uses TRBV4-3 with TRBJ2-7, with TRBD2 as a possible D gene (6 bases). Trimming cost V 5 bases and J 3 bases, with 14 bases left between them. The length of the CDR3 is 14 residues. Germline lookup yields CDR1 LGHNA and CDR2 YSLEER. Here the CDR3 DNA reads TGCGCCAGCAGCGAGGGGACTCTCGACTACGAGCAGTACTTC. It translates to CASSEGTLDYEQYF.

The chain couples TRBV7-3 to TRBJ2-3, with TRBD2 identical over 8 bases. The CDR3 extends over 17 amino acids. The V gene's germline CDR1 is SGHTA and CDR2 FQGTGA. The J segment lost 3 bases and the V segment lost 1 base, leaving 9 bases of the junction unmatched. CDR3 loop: CASSLNPSGSWTDTQYF. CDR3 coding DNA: TGTGCCAGCAGCTTAAACCCCAGCGGGAGTTGGACAGATACGCAGTATTTT.

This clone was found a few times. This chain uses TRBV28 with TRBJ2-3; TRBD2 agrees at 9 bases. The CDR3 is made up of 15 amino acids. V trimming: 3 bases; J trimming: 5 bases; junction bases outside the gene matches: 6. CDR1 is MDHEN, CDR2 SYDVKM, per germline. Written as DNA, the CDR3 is TGTGCCAGCAGTTTGGCGGGAGGGCCCTTAGATACGCAGTATTTT. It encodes CASSLAGGPLDTQYF.